The T cell receptor (beta chain) under discussion was sequenced for a study of CD8+ T cells in alopecia areata. Study information: Patients remained on tofacitinib for 6 to 18 months and then went 6 months without it. Broader study findings: Relative to mice, TCR sharing across patients was less clear, a difference possibly HLA-related. Higher clonality was seen in lesional scalp than in normal scalp, especially in alopecia totalis/universalis.

V trimming: 4 bases; J trimming: 1 base; junction bases outside the gene matches: 9. CDR1 is LGHNA and CDR2 is YNFKEQ in the germline V gene. This CDR3 is built from 17 residues. With regard to this clone: Its cognate antigen is unknown.

Following RNA extraction, reverse transcription yielded cDNA that acted as the sequencing template. Produced via immunoSEQ multiplex PCR; TCRdb's table is partial and in-frame only. The sample carries about 180,000 clones, 50% to 60% recorded once. Sampling of alopecia areata patients yielded lesional scalp punch biopsies as well as peripheral blood. Sequencing was performed on CD4+ T cells sorted from blood, taken at week 0. The clonotype originates from a human donor with alopecia areata. The rearrangement uses TRBV4-2 and TRBJ2-7; 11 nucleotides agree with TRBD2. CDR3 region: CASSLITRLAGSYEQYF. The CDR3 nucleotides are TGTGCCAGCAGCCTCATCACGAGACTAGCGGGGTCCTACGAGCAGTACTTC.